The 18 T cell receptor beta chains below were found in one sample sequenced in a study of blood T cell repertoires in COVID-19. Some clones are missing from TCRdb's copy, which holds only in-frame ones; the method was immunoSEQ multiplex PCR. The data hold about 260,000 clones, with 75% to 90% observed a single time. The specimen was PBMCs or T cells enriched from blood (not recorded which). Receptor source: a woman in her 30s with acute COVID-19.

The chain has TRBV2 and TRBJ1-3; D is ambiguous. This CDR3 has 11 residues. V lost 7 bases and J lost 5, with 6 bases in between. Germline V lookup: CDR1 SNHLY, CDR2 FYNNEI. For the CDR3, the DNA is TGTGCCAGCACAGATAGAAACACCATATATTTT. This gives the protein CASTDRNTIYF.

The chain combines TRBV15 with TRBJ2-5, with 8 bases identical to TRBD2. This CDR3 comprises 17 residues. CDR1 and CDR2 (germline): LNHNV, YYDKDF (reference sequence). The trim removed 1 base at V and 0 bases at J, leaving 7 bases unmatched. CDR3 DNA sequence: TGTGCCACCAGCAGAGGCGAGCCTAGCGGGCACCAAGAGACCCAGTACTTC. Translation gives CATSRGEPSGHQETQYF.

This chain joins TRBV24-1 and TRBJ2-7; D is unresolved. From germline, CDR1 is KGHDR and CDR2 SFDVKD. Trimming removed 4 bases at V and 3 bases at J, with 9 bases between. The CDR3 covers 13 residues. The CDR3 DNA is TGTGCCACCAGTGACCCCGCGAGCTACGAGCAGTACTTC. Encoded protein: CATSDPASYEQYF.

CDR3 nucleotides: TGCGCCAGCAGCCCCCGAACCGGGACAGGGGGTTACGAGCAGTACTTC. Translating it yields CASSPRTGTGGYEQYF. V and J are TRBV4-1 and TRBJ2-7; 11 nucleotides match TRBD1. Trimming cost V 4 bases and J 4 bases; bases outside gene matches: 9. CDR1 is MGHRA and CDR2 is YSYEKL in the germline V gene. The CDR3 extends over 16 amino acids.

This clone occurred a few times. The V gene is TRBV15, the J gene TRBJ2-5, with D possibly TRBD1 on 6 matching bases. The germline CDR1 and CDR2 sequences are LNHNV and YYDKDF (reference sequence). Trimming pared 3 bases from V and 2 bases from J, leaving 10 bases between. This CDR3 is 14 amino acids long. The CDR3 protein is CATSRGAVQETQYF. Here the CDR3 DNA reads TGTGCCACCAGCAGGGGGGCAGTTCAAGAGACCCAGTACTTC.

This clone occurred once. The DNA of the CDR3 is TGTGCCAGCAGCTTGGAACAGGGATCTGGTGAAAAACTGTTTTTT. Amino acid sequence: CASSLEQGSGEKLFF. V gene TRBV28 combines with J gene TRBJ1-4, with a tentative D call TRBD1 (6 bases). Between the trimmed V and J ends, which lost 6 bases and 7 bases, there was a span of 18 bases. The CDR3 sequence is 15 residues long. Germline V gene data show CDR1 as MDHEN and CDR2 as SYDVKM.

The J gene is TRBJ1-1, the V gene TRBV9; D not resolved. Trimming cost V 0 bases and J 4 bases, with 7 bases left between them. The germline CDR1 and CDR2 sequences are SGDLS and YYNGEE. The CDR3 runs 13 residues. CDR3 residues: CASSVAQATEAFF. The DNA for the CDR3 is TGTGCCAGCAGCGTAGCGCAGGCCACTGAAGCTTTCTTT.

The chain joins TRBV7-2 to TRBJ1-6, with a tentative D call TRBD1 (6 bases). The V end lost 1 base, the J end lost 7 bases, and 17 bases lay between the germline ends. This CDR3 is 17 amino acids long. Germline V CDR1 and CDR2: SGHTA, FQGNSA. Here the CDR3 reads CASSLEGGRVYNSPLHF. Written as DNA, the CDR3 is TGTGCCAGCAGCTTAGAAGGGGGAAGGGTATACAATTCACCCCTCCACTTT.

This clone has more than one count but fewer than ten. The V call is TRBV7-8, the J call TRBJ2-7; 10 bases are a match to TRBD2. V lost 5 bases, J lost 6 bases, and 10 bases stayed unmatched. The CDR3 covers 15 residues. Germline CDR1 reads SGHVS; CDR2 reads FQNEAQ. CDR3 sequence reads: CASSPSTSGFAEQYF. The CDR3 nucleotides are TGTGCCAGCAGCCCATCGACTAGCGGGTTCGCCGAGCAGTACTTC. Complete variable domain (other parts from reference TRBV7-8 and TRBJ2-7): GAGVSQSPRYKVAKRGQDVALRCDPISGHVSLFWYQQALGQGPEFLTYFQNEAQLDKSGLPSDRFFAERPEGSVSTLKIQRTQQEDSAVYLCASSPSTSGFAEQYFGPGTRLTVT.

The chain couples TRBV28 to TRBJ2-3; D uncertain. The CDR3 is 13 residues long. Trimming pared 5 bases from V and 4 bases from J, leaving 10 bases between. Germline values: CDR1 MDHEN, CDR2 SYDVKM. The CDR3 bases are TGTGCCAGCAGTGAACTCGGAGCAGATACGCAGTATTTT. Amino acids: CASSELGADTQYF.

The chain combines TRBV19 with TRBJ2-4; D unclear. V dropped 1 base and J dropped 0 bases, with 7 bases sitting between them. This CDR3 is built from 15 residues. Germline V gives CDR1 LNHDA, CDR2 SQIVND (reference sequence). Here the CDR3 reads CASSIGEVAKNIQYF. The CDR3 DNA reads TGTGCCAGTAGTATAGGAGAGGTAGCCAAAAACATTCAGTACTTC.

This clone was detected once. V usage is TRBV10-3 and J usage is TRBJ1-1; D gene unclear. Between the trimmed V and J ends, which lost 4 bases and 11 bases, there was a span of 17 bases. In germline, CDR1 is ENHRY, CDR2 SYGVKD. The CDR3 is 13 residues long. Written as DNA, the CDR3 is TGTGCCATCAGTGGCGGCGGTTCCTTCGGTGCTTTCTTT. It specifies CAISGGGSFGAFF.

This clone has only one observation. The J gene is TRBJ2-7, the V gene TRBV27; 11 bases line up with TRBD1. The V and J ends lost 3 bases and 4 bases, in that order; junction bases with no gene match: 2. Germline V gene lookup returns CDR1 MNHEY and CDR2 SMNVEV (reference sequence). The CDR3 has 14 amino acids. This CDR3 reads CASSFGTGGYEQYF. The CDR3 DNA reads TGTGCCAGCAGTTTCGGGACAGGGGGTTACGAGCAGTACTTC.

J is TRBJ2-7 and V is TRBV7-6; D is undetermined. Germline CDR1 SGHVS, CDR2 FNYEAQ. V was shortened by 1 base and J by 0 bases, with 10 bases between the two germline ends. This CDR3 comprises 15 residues. CDR3 sequence (DNA): TGTGCCAGCAGCTTAGGGGCGTTGAGCTCCTACGAGCAGTACTTC. Residues: CASSLGALSSYEQYF.

The sample holds one count of this clone. V and J are TRBV20-1 and TRBJ2-2, with unresolved D. CDR3 length: 11 residues. Germline V lookup: CDR1 DFQATT, CDR2 SNEGSKA (reference sequence). V shed 3 bases and J shed 10 bases, with 9 bases lying between them. CDR3 sequence: CSASRDVELFF. The DNA of the CDR3 is TGCAGTGCTAGTCGAGATGTGGAGCTGTTTTTT.

The chain employs TRBV28 and TRBJ1-4; the D gene is possibly TRBD1 (6 bases). Trimming removed 5 bases at V and 4 bases at J, with 17 bases between. The CDR3 length is 16 residues. Germline V gene data show CDR1 as MDHEN and CDR2 as SYDVKM. The CDR3 reads CASSIQVGGHNEKLFF. The DNA for the CDR3 is TGTGCCAGCAGTATCCAAGTGGGGGGGCATAATGAAAAACTGTTTTTT.

This clone was counted once. This chain uses TRBV5-4 with TRBJ2-7; TRBD1 aligns across 9 bases. CDR1 and CDR2 from the germline V gene are SGHNT and YYREEE (reference sequence). V was pared by 4 bases and J by 3 bases, with 5 bases of the junction left unmatched. The CDR3 spans 14 residues. The CDR3 nucleotides read TGTGCCAGCAGCGGGGGGACAGGGAGCTACGAGCAGTACTTC. Amino acids: CASSGGTGSYEQYF.

This chain joins TRBV27 and TRBJ2-1, with a tentative D call TRBD1 (6 bases). The CDR3 consists of 14 residues. Germline lookup yields CDR1 MNHEY and CDR2 SMNVEV (reference sequence). V was clipped by 8 bases and J by 7 bases, with 18 bases between them. CDR3 amino acids: CASYRDKIGNEQFF. As DNA, the CDR3 is TGTGCCAGCTACCGGGACAAAATAGGGAATGAGCAGTTCTTC.